The present entry profiles one T cell receptor beta chain with its context. No cognate antigen has been identified for it. Qualities for individual bases were not recorded, and no much larger clone is one base off. Its CDR3 holds 13 amino acids, cysteine through phenylalanine. Left in the record is the CDR3 DNA by itself, 39 bases read in frame from the first base. CDR1 and CDR2 (MRHNA, SNTAGT) derive from the germline V gene. V loses 2 bases, J loses 10 bases, and the germline ends lie 12 bases apart. The data are from a study of blood T cell repertoires in COVID-19 (dated by TCRdb to about 2020). About the investigation overall: Samples covering the acute and convalescent phases of COVID-19 were provided by collaborators in the United States, Italy and Spain. The material from the prospective study consisted of cDNA or gDNA derived from T cells, B-cell-depleted T cells, or PBMCs. Subjects who had been exposed to COVID-19, were actively infected with it, or had recovered from it provided the deeply sampled blood TCRbeta repertoires that made up the dataset. The repertoires were released in a freely available public database intended as a resource for research on the immune response to SARS-CoV-2. The samples were drawn from the first 160 participants of the ongoing ImmuneRACE study and from over 950 subjects provided by 6 global collaborators. The sample metadata nearly always contained a de-identified subject ID, COVID-19 status, age in years and sex. HLA class I and class II types, where available, came from metadata supplied by the sample provider rather than from assay-based typing. What the work shows at the level of the full study, not this receptor alone: The quantity of clinical and demographic metadata differed by source and by participant and was supplied without curation.

The immunoSEQ Assay, a bias-controlled multiplex PCR, was used to amplify TCRbeta CDR3 regions from genomic DNA. As for the original processing: Within the assay, amplification of reference gene primers was used to estimate how many nucleated cells each sample contained. To quantify the absolute abundance of each unique TCRbeta CDR3 rearrangement, sequence reads were collapsed and filtered. For each sample, productive Simpson clonality was calculated by taking the square root of Simpson's diversity index across productive rearrangements. Drawn from immuneACCESS, this table holds only the in-frame rearrangements with V and J called that TCRdb kept. Clones are partly lost; checked studies trace under half to an unresolved V gene and leave the rest unexplained. V, J and clone size reflect that table, while D and trimming were determined from the DNA. The sample table shows approximately 45,000 clones, and about 70% are seen once. 61% of the sample lies in the top ten.

Whole blood was collected in K2EDTA tubes by collaborating institutions according to the institutions' own protocols. Collaborator samples were shipped for TCRbeta analysis as frozen whole blood, isolated PBMCs, or DNA extracted from either sample type. The receptor was isolated from a man aged 80 or over with acute or convalescent COVID-19. The chain uses TRBV6-4 and TRBJ2-1; 7 matching bases give a weak D call of TRBD2. Sequencing input: peripheral blood. The CDR3 in this case is CASSDEGGQEQFF. The nucleotide sequence reads as follows: TGTGCCAGCAGTGACGAGGGGGGGCAGGAGCAGTTCTTC.